The clone carrying this TCR beta chain appeared a few times. The source of the sample is a study of T cells after yellow fever vaccination. One entry per CDR3 protein results from TCRdb running MiXCR on the 5' RACE reads. The top ten hold 16% of the sample, which has 400,000 to 650,000 distinct CDR3 sequences, roughly a fifth seen once. The sequence derives from a man between 18 and 29 years old who received the YFV17D yellow fever vaccine. The sequencing here drew on PBMCs, taken about 21 days after the first yellow fever vaccination.

CDR3 protein: CASSRTAGFKETQYF. In DNA form, the CDR3 reads TGTGCCAGCTCACGGACAGCGGGGTTTAAAGAGACCCAGTACTTC. V is TRBV18 and J is TRBJ2-5; D perhaps matches TRBD2 (7 bases). V was cut by 4 bases and J by 3 bases, with 15 bases left in between. The CDR3 consists of 15 residues. The germline V gene encodes CDR1 KGHSH and CDR2 LQKENI.